Below, 13 T cell receptor beta chains from the same sample are listed, as sequenced in a study of beta chain features in type 1 diabetes. Study results and limitations: For Type 1 diabetes patients, all four CD4+ subsets carried TCRB CDR3s that were moderately but significantly shorter.

The whole isolated RNA underwent reverse transcription, so sequencing captured expressed TCRB transcripts. TCRdb keeps only in-frame clones here, not all; method: immunoSEQ multiplex PCR. This sample yields about 170,000 clones, of which about 7.9% are seen a single time; roughly 0.46% belongs to the top ten. No antigen is known for these receptors. Source material: central memory CD4+ T cells from blood. Receptors originate from a man between 18 and 29 years old with type 1 diabetes.

This clone came up a few times. The V and J genes are TRBV5-6 and TRBJ1-5; D gene uncertain. There are 15 residues in the CDR3. Trimming shortened V by 0 bases and J by 0 bases, and 7 bases separated the two germline ends. Germline values: CDR1 SGHDT, CDR2 YYEEEE. The CDR3 sequence: CASSLAAISNQPQHF. The CDR3 region has the DNA TGTGCCAGCAGCTTGGCCGCGATTAGCAATCAGCCCCAGCATTTT.

This sequence joins TRBV5-1 and TRBJ1-1; 8 bases map to TRBD1. The CDR3 extends over 16 amino acids. Trimming took 4 bases from V and 0 from J; bases not matched to a gene: 8. Germline V gene sequence: CDR1 SGHRS, CDR2 YFSETQ. The CDR3 DNA follows: TGCGCCAGCAGCGCAACCTCGGGACAGGTGAACACTGAAGCTTTCTTT. As protein: CASSATSGQVNTEAFF.

The sample holds a few counts of this clone. J is TRBJ2-1 and V is TRBV9; 7 bases are shared with TRBD1. Germline V gives CDR1 SGDLS, CDR2 YYNGEE. CDR3 size: 17 residues. Losses at the gene ends were 0 bases for V and 5 bases for J; bases not matched to a gene: 11. The chain's CDR3 is CASSVVGPGQPHNEQFF. The CDR3 DNA reads TGTGCCAGCAGCGTAGTTGGACCGGGACAGCCTCACAATGAGCAGTTCTTC. The full variable domain, completed using reference TRBV9 and TRBJ2-1, is DSGVTQTPKHLITATGQRVTLRCSPRSGDLSVYWYQQSLDQGLQFLIQYYNGEERAKGNILERFSAQQFPDLHSELNLSSLELGDSALYFCASSVVGPGQPHNEQFFGPGTRLTVL.

This clone was detected a few times. V and J are TRBV18 and TRBJ2-5; D may be TRBD2 (6 bases). The CDR3 is made up of 14 amino acids. V lost 5 bases and J 5 bases, leaving 15 bases between the germline ends. The germline CDR1 and CDR2 sequences are KGHSH and LQKENI. The CDR3 bases are TGTGCCAGCTCAACCAGGGAAAGCGGGGAGACCCAGTACTTC. Translation gives CASSTRESGETQYF.

This rearrangement joins TRBV28 to TRBJ2-7, with 9 bases matching TRBD1. V was clipped by 9 bases and J by 5 bases; unmatched bases: 14. Germline V gene sequence: CDR1 MDHEN, CDR2 SYDVKM. The length of the CDR3 is 15 residues. CDR3 sequence (DNA): TGTGCCAGTCGATCCTCCGGGACAGGGAGGCACGAGCAGTACTTC. Translated, it gives CASRSSGTGRHEQYF. The complete variable domain, with remaining parts taken from reference TRBV28 and TRBJ2-7, reads DVKVTQSSRYLVKRTGEKVFLECVQDMDHENMFWYRQDPGLGLRLIYFSYDVKMKEKGDIPEGYSVSREKKERFSLILESASTNQTSMYLCASRSSGTGRHEQYFGPGTRLTVT.

This clone was recorded at least ten times. The gene calls are TRBV19 and TRBJ1-5; no clear D. The CDR3 is 14 amino acids. Trimming cost V 6 bases and J 5 bases, with 14 bases left between them. CDR1 and CDR2 (germline): LNHDA, SQIVND (reference sequence). Here the CDR3 reads CASSRAGSHQPQHF. The CDR3 DNA reads as TGTGCCAGTAGCCGCGCCGGGTCGCATCAGCCCCAGCATTTT.

The chain recombines TRBV28 with TRBJ1-2; the D gene is possibly TRBD1 (6 bases). V was cut by 5 bases and J by 7 bases, with 17 bases left in between. There are 14 residues in the CDR3. CDR1 MDHEN and CDR2 SYDVKM come from the germline V gene. The CDR3 loop is CASSNPDRHSGYTF. Written as DNA, the CDR3 is TGTGCCAGCAGTAATCCTGACAGGCACAGTGGCTACACCTTC.

This clone showed up just a few times. The gene calls are TRBV4-2 and TRBJ2-2; 11 positions agree with TRBD2. Germline loops: CDR1 LGHNA, CDR2 YNFKEQ. V shed 2 bases and J 6 bases; nucleotides not matched to a gene: 8. The CDR3 has 17 amino acids. CDR3 protein: CASSQQTSGRWAGELFF. CDR3 nucleotide sequence: TGTGCCAGCAGCCAACAAACTAGCGGGAGATGGGCCGGGGAGCTGTTTTTT.

This chain uses TRBV28 with TRBJ1-3; D remains unclear. Germline CDR1 and CDR2: MDHEN and SYDVKM. Trimming removed 11 bases from V and 0 bases from J, with 17 bases in between. The CDR3 spans 15 residues. The CDR3 protein is CAHGRRPFSGNTIYF. The CDR3 DNA follows: TGTGCCCATGGGCGCAGACCATTCTCTGGAAACACCATATATTTT. The whole variable domain, filled in from reference TRBV28 and TRBJ1-3, reads DVKVTQSSRYLVKRTGEKVFLECVQDMDHENMFWYRQDPGLGLRLIYFSYDVKMKEKGDIPEGYSVSREKKERFSLILESASTNQTSMYLCAHGRRPFSGNTIYFGEGSWLTVV.

This clone was observed a few times. This chain connects TRBV19 to TRBJ2-7, with D possibly matching TRBD1 (5 bases). The CDR3 totals 12 residues. The V end lost 10 bases, the J end lost 4 bases, and 14 bases lay between the germline ends. The V gene's germline CDR1 is LNHDA and CDR2 SQIVND (reference sequence). This CDR3 is CATHSGNYEQYF. CDR3 DNA: TGTGCCACCCATTCAGGGAATTACGAGCAGTACTTC.

This clone was counted a few times. The chain carries TRBV29-1 and TRBJ1-5; 7 bases fit TRBD1. The CDR3 contains 15 residues. V lost 5 bases to trimming and J lost 2 bases; unmatched junction nucleotides: 9. Germline V gives CDR1 SQVTM, CDR2 ANQGSEA. CDR3 bases: TGCAGCGTTCGACAGGGTACCGAGCGCAATCAGCCCCAGCATTTT. It specifies CSVRQGTERNQPQHF.

The rearrangement joins TRBV6-5 to TRBJ2-1; D ambiguous. V lost 6 bases and J 0 bases, leaving 12 bases between the germline ends. Looked up from germline, CDR1 is MNHEY and CDR2 is SVGAGI. The CDR3 spans 15 residues. The CDR3 protein is CASRKTVNSYNEQFF. CDR3 DNA: TGTGCCAGCAGGAAAACGGTCAACTCCTACAATGAGCAGTTCTTC.

There are a few counts of this clone. V gene TRBV5-1 combines with J gene TRBJ2-7, with 8 bases identical to TRBD2. This CDR3 comprises 14 residues. Trimming at V came to 5 bases and at J to 1 base, leaving 5 bases not matched to a gene. CDR1 is SGHRS, CDR2 YFSETQ, per germline. The CDR3: CASRLSGGSYEQYF. The CDR3 DNA is TGCGCCAGCAGATTGTCGGGGGGGTCCTACGAGCAGTACTTC.